This TCR beta chain was observed in a study of monozygotic twins with inflammatory bowel disease. Findings of the study overall: Healthy twins showed more clonotype sharing with others than IBD patients, especially patients with disease activity.

Incorporation of UMIs carrying a 6-nucleotide sample barcode was performed by template switching. Researchers put TCRalpha and TCRbeta cDNA through two nested PCRs lasting 16 and 9 cycles. Using the 5' RACE reads, TCRdb records one entry per CDR3 protein without DNA. The sample spans about 160,000 distinct CDR3 sequences; the ten largest clones claim 2.4%. As for this clonotype: Antigen specificity is unknown.

The CDR3 runs 14 residues. Germline-derived CDR1 and CDR2 are DFQATT and SNEGSKA (reference sequence). The clonotype comes from a human donor with ulcerative colitis or Crohn's disease, or a healthy co-twin of an affected twin (not recorded which). The sample taken for sequencing was blood. The chain links TRBV20-1 to TRBJ1-1; TCRdb proposes TRBD1, but this gene call is untestable without DNA. CDR3 loop: CSASQGAENTEAFF.